Shown below are 21 T cell receptor beta chains from a single sample sequenced in a study of naive and memory T cell subsets. An equimolar mix of two oligonucleotides served as the beta constant-region primer for TRBC1 and TRBC2. Nested alpha and beta constant-region primers with the SP2 primer drove four PCR rounds on ligated cDNA. TCRdb re-analysed the UMI-ligation and nested PCR reads in MiXCR, keeping a single row per CDR3 protein. The repertoire holds over 100,000 distinct CDR3 sequences, 35% to 40% seen once, with roughly 0.9% in the top ten. Material: central memory CD4+ T cells from blood. These receptors were taken from a human donor in good health.

This clonotype has a handful of counts. The genes are TRBV27 and TRBJ2-5; D perhaps matches TRBD2 (7 bases). The germline CDR1 and CDR2 sequences are MNHEY and SMNVEV (reference sequence). The length of the CDR3 is 14 residues. V gave up 7 bases and J gave up 4 bases, with 16 bases separating them. CDR3 sequence: CASTSGRGGETQYF. CDR3 nucleotide sequence: TGTGCCAGCACTAGTGGTAGGGGGGGAGAGACCCAGTACTTC.

The V and J genes are TRBV19 and TRBJ1-5; D uncertain. The CDR3 length is 14 residues. Trimming cost V 4 bases and J 0 bases, with 7 bases left between them. Germline values: CDR1 LNHDA, CDR2 SQIVND (reference sequence). CDR3 in DNA: TGTGCCAGTAGTACGTATACTAGCAATCAGCCCCAGCATTTT. This translates into CASSTYTSNQPQHF.

This clonotype was observed a handful of times. The rearrangement uses TRBV6-1 and TRBJ1-5, with D possibly TRBD1 on 5 matching bases. The CDR3 is 14 amino acids. Germline lookup yields CDR1 MNHNS and CDR2 SASEGT. Trimming took 5 bases from V and 3 from J, leaving 11 bases between them. The chain's CDR3 is CASSYVGANQPQHF. The CDR3 coding sequence is TGTGCCAGCAGTTATGTAGGGGCCAATCAGCCCCAGCATTTT.

The chain uses TRBV11-2 and TRBJ2-1; D is tentatively TRBD1 or TRBD2 (5 bases each). The CDR3 has 16 amino acids. V was clipped by 3 bases and J by 2 bases, with 14 bases between them. Germline V gene lookup returns CDR1 SGHAT and CDR2 FQNNGV. Here the CDR3 reads CASSLIAGTTYNEQFF. The CDR3 DNA reads as TGTGCCAGCAGCTTGATCGCAGGGACGACCTACAATGAGCAGTTCTTC.

This sequence joins TRBV29-1 and TRBJ2-7, with D possibly matching TRBD2 (5 bases). This CDR3 contains 12 residues. CDR1 and CDR2 (germline): SQVTM, ANQGSEA. Trimming pared 7 bases from V and 2 bases from J, leaving 12 bases between. The CDR3 is CSGGLTPYEQYF. In DNA form, the CDR3 reads TGCAGCGGCGGACTGACGCCCTACGAGCAGTACTTC.

The rearrangement uses TRBV7-2 and TRBJ1-1, with D unclear. The CDR3 has 13 amino acids. Germline CDR1 reads SGHTA; CDR2 reads FQGNSA. V was trimmed by 5 bases and J by 7 bases, leaving 14 bases between them. CDR3 protein: CASSPPPGFEAFF. In DNA, the CDR3 is TGTGCCAGCAGCCCGCCCCCGGGATTTGAAGCTTTCTTT.

The V gene is TRBV7-9, the J gene TRBJ1-2; D possibly corresponds to TRBD1 (5 bases). The CDR3 is made up of 15 amino acids. Trimming pared 1 base from V and 1 base from J, leaving 10 bases between. Looked up from germline, CDR1 is SEHNR and CDR2 is FQNEAQ (reference sequence). The CDR3 here is CASSLVGALNYGYTF. CDR3 bases: TGTGCCAGCAGCTTAGTCGGGGCCCTTAACTATGGCTACACCTTC.

This clonotype turned up a few times. The chain employs TRBV6-1 and TRBJ1-6, with TRBD1 matching 7 bases. Per germline, CDR1 MNHNS and CDR2 SASEGT. The CDR3 extends over 15 amino acids. Germline trimming cut 4 bases from V and 7 bases from J; bases unmatched to any gene: 7. CDR3 sequence reads: CASSGKGAGNSPLHF. CDR3 bases: TGTGCCAGCAGTGGTAAGGGGGCAGGAAATTCACCCCTCCACTTT.

V is TRBV24-1 and J is TRBJ1-5, with D hard to call. The CDR3 totals 13 residues. V shed 5 bases and J shed 4 bases, with 8 bases lying between them. The germline CDR1 and CDR2 sequences are KGHDR and SFDVKD. The DNA of the CDR3 is TGTGCCACCAGTGCTCAGTGGAATCAGCCCCAGCATTTT. It specifies CATSAQWNQPQHF.

V usage is TRBV6-4 and J usage is TRBJ2-6; D ambiguous. V dropped 8 bases and J dropped 0 bases, with 8 bases sitting between them. Looked up from germline, CDR1 is MRHNA and CDR2 is SNTAGT. The CDR3 contains 14 residues. In nucleotides, the CDR3 is TGTGCCAGCTCCGTTGTCTCTGGGGCCAACGTCCTGACTTTC. The encoded protein is CASSVVSGANVLTF.

This clonotype has a handful of counts. The V call is TRBV20-1, the J call TRBJ2-7, with 11 nucleotides matching TRBD1. Germline values: CDR1 DFQATT, CDR2 SNEGSKA (reference sequence). The CDR3 sequence is 14 residues long. V trimming: 5 bases; J trimming: 3 bases; junction bases outside the gene matches: 6. CDR3 coding DNA: TGCAGTGCTCCCCGGACAGGGGGCTTCTACGAGCAGTACTTC. Amino acids: CSAPRTGGFYEQYF.

This chain joins TRBV14 and TRBJ1-6; D is unclear. The CDR3 loop spans 15 amino acids. Germline CDR1 is SGHDN and CDR2 is FVKESK. Trimming took off 1 base at V and 10 bases at J, with 14 bases between the two ends. The CDR3 loop is CASSQAGTIGSPLHF. Here the CDR3 DNA reads TGTGCCAGCAGCCAAGCGGGAACCATCGGGTCACCCCTCCACTTT.

The V gene is TRBV7-2, the J gene TRBJ1-6; D remains unclear. This CDR3 spans 15 amino acids. Trimming took 1 base from V and 5 from J, leaving 9 bases between them. Germline lookup yields CDR1 SGHTA and CDR2 FQGNSA. The CDR3 region has the DNA TGTGCCAGCAGCTTAGATCGGCTTAATAATTCACCCCTCCACTTT. It is translated as CASSLDRLNNSPLHF.

This clonotype appeared a few times. The V call is TRBV10-3, the J call TRBJ2-1; TRBD2 aligns across 7 bases. This CDR3 has 15 residues. Germline lookup yields CDR1 ENHRY and CDR2 SYGVKD. CDR3 nucleotides: TGTGCGACCGAAAAAGGACGGCGGGAGAGGAATGAGCAGTTCTTC. This translates into CATEKGRRERNEQFF.

The V call is TRBV28, the J call TRBJ1-2; D not certain. The V end was cut by 3 bases, the J end by 4 bases, with 15 bases between. CDR1 and CDR2 from the germline V gene are MDHEN and SYDVKM. The CDR3 is made up of 15 amino acids. CDR3 DNA sequence: TGTGCCAGCAGTTTTGAGGGATGGCTGGGCTATGGCTACACCTTC. It is translated as CASSFEGWLGYGYTF.

This clonotype was found a few times. The rearrangement uses TRBV6-2 or TRBV6-3 and TRBJ2-1; maybe TRBD1 (7 bases). The length of the CDR3 is 16 residues. V was shortened by 5 bases and J by 1 base, with 15 bases between the two germline ends. Germline assignment: CDR1 MNHEY and CDR2 SVGEGT. As DNA, the CDR3 is TGTGCCAGCAGTCCCAAGACAGGGAGGTCCTACAATGAGCAGTTCTTC. Translation: CASSPKTGRSYNEQFF.

The chain recombines TRBV10-3 with TRBJ2-7; a possible D gene is TRBD1 (5 bases). CDR3 length: 13 residues. In germline, CDR1 is ENHRY, CDR2 SYGVKD. V lost 3 bases, J lost 7 bases, and 13 bases lay in between. CDR3 coding DNA: TGTGCCATCAGTGAAGGGGTCCTTGCTGAGCAGTACTTC. Amino acids: CAISEGVLAEQYF.

This clonotype was recorded a few times. This chain uses TRBV4-1 with TRBJ2-3; D may be TRBD1 (5 bases). Trimming removed 0 bases at V and 9 bases at J, with 13 bases between. From germline, CDR1 is MGHRA and CDR2 YSYEKL. This CDR3 spans 14 amino acids. The CDR3 is CASSQDWGTKTQYF. CDR3 nucleotide sequence: TGCGCCAGCAGCCAAGATTGGGGCACTAAGACGCAGTATTTT.

This chain connects TRBV28 to TRBJ1-2; 10 nucleotides agree with TRBD1. Germline V gives CDR1 MDHEN, CDR2 SYDVKM. The junction had 2 bases not matched to a gene; V was cut back by 6 bases and J by 4 bases. The CDR3 covers 13 residues. The CDR3 protein is CASRRTGGYGYTF. The CDR3, as DNA: TGTGCCAGCAGGCGGACAGGGGGCTATGGCTACACCTTC.

This clonotype was counted many times. The rearrangement links TRBV5-1 to TRBJ2-3; D might be TRBD2 (6 bases). V lost 0 bases to trimming and J lost 0 bases, with 8 bases between them. This CDR3 is built from 15 residues. Germline CDR1 is SGHRS and CDR2 is YFSETQ. In DNA, the CDR3 is TGCGCCAGCAGCTTGGCCGGGACTAGCACAGATACGCAGTATTTT. This encodes CASSLAGTSTDTQYF.

The chain links TRBV19 to TRBJ2-1; D is perhaps TRBD1 (6 bases). The CDR3 totals 14 residues. CDR1 and CDR2 from the germline V gene are LNHDA and SQIVND (reference sequence). The ends were cut back, 6 bases at V and 9 bases at J, with 18 bases in the middle. The CDR3 sequence is CASSWFRGYGEQFF. DNA of the CDR3: TGTGCCAGTAGCTGGTTCAGGGGATATGGTGAGCAGTTCTTC.